The clone carrying this T cell receptor beta chain was counted only a few times. The antigen is undetermined. Naive CD4+ cells had CD25+ Tregs removed. General observations from the study: The larger-cohort validation was restricted to a single TCR beta V-J rearrangement rather than whole repertoires.

The germline gives CDR1 MGHRA, CDR2 YSYEKL. The ends were cut back, 6 bases at V and 1 base at J, with 12 bases in the middle. The CDR3 is made up of 14 amino acids. Constant-region reverse primers amplified full-length variable regions, followed by semi-nested Nested Universal Primer A PCR. TCRdb reprocessed the 5' RACE reads with MiXCR, giving one entry per CDR3 protein. Here the sample spans roughly 13,000 distinct CDR3 sequences, about a quarter being singletons. Material for sequencing was naive CD4+ T cells sorted from blood. Subset specified: naive CD4+ T cells, CD4+CD45RA+CD25-. The source is a female donor with breast cancer. The chain recombines TRBV4-1 with TRBJ1-1; no reliable D call. The CDR3 reads CASRSRTANTEAFF. Here the CDR3 DNA reads TGCGCCAGCAGGTCACGGACTGCGAACACTGAAGCTTTCTTT.